In this sample, the clone carrying this TCR beta chain turned up a few times. The isolated RNA, all of it, was reverse transcribed, so expressed TCRB transcripts were what got sequenced. Libraries were prepared by immunoSEQ multiplex PCR; TCRdb keeps only in-frame clonotypes and omits some of them. This table has roughly 150,000 clones, just over 9% appearing once. These data belong to a study of beta chain features in type 1 diabetes. There are 16 residues in the CDR3. V lost 2 bases to trimming and J lost 6 bases; unmatched junction nucleotides: 9. In germline, CDR1 is SGHTA, CDR2 FQGTGA. The chain recombines TRBV7-3 with TRBJ2-1, with 8 bases fitting TRBD2. This sequence originates from a woman younger than 35 in good health. Sequencing used central memory CD4+ T cells from blood. The CDR3 DNA is TGTGCCAGCAGCTTAGCGGGGACTAGGGCAGTCAATGAGCAGTTCTTC. Its translation is CASSLAGTRAVNEQFF. The full variable domain, in which reference TRBV7-3 and TRBJ2-1 provide the parts outside the CDR3, is GAGVSQTPSNKVTEKGKYVELRCDPISGHTALYWYRQSLGQGPEFLIYFQGTGAADDSGLPNDRFFAVRPEGSVSTLKIQRTERGDSAVYLCASSLAGTRAVNEQFFGPGTRLTVL.